These 21 T cell receptor beta chains were all obtained from the same sample, sequenced in a study of CD8 T cells in ankylosing spondylitis. Study observations and caveats: What seemed typical of ankylosing spondylitis blood was a TCR beta motif built from 8 or 9 highly homologous variants.

These TCRs are of unknown antigen specificity. TCRdb ran MiXCR on the 5' RACE reads and lists one entry per CDR3 protein. This table has about 330,000 distinct CDR3 sequences, roughly 8% appearing once. What was sequenced was blood, either unsorted or a sorted T cell fraction (not recorded which). Source of these receptors: a male donor with ankylosing spondylitis.

This clonotype occurred a few times. The gene calls are TRBV7-2 and TRBJ2-7; D possibly corresponds to TRBD2 (6 bases). This CDR3 spans 16 amino acids. V lost 5 bases and J 5 bases, leaving 22 bases between the germline ends. CDR1 and CDR2 (germline): SGHTA, FQGNSA. The CDR3 sequence is CASSLRSPAGTNEQYF. The DNA of the CDR3 is TGTGCCAGCAGCCTAAGGTCCCCCGCGGGAACGAACGAGCAGTACTTC.

The sample holds a few counts of this clonotype. The chain has TRBV9 and TRBJ1-3, with no clear D. The CDR3 spans 13 residues. The V and J ends lost 2 bases and 4 bases respectively, with 7 bases between them. Germline-derived CDR1 and CDR2 are SGDLS and YYNGEE. CDR3 loop: CASSVTEGNTIYF. CDR3 DNA sequence: TGTGCCAGCAGCGTGACCGAAGGAAACACCATATATTTT.

This clonotype was picked up a small number of times. This chain links TRBV24-1 with TRBJ2-1; D is unresolved. Germline-derived CDR1 and CDR2 are KGHDR and SFDVKD. The CDR3 extends over 13 amino acids. V dropped 0 bases and J dropped 7 bases, with 6 bases sitting between them. The CDR3 sequence: CATSDLLGNEQFF. DNA of the CDR3: TGTGCCACCAGTGATTTGCTTGGGAATGAGCAGTTCTTC.

The DNA of the CDR3 is TGTGCCAGCAGTCCCCACCAGCATTACGAGCAGTACTTC. Translation: CASSPHQHYEQYF. The chain couples TRBV12-3 or TRBV12-4 to TRBJ2-7; no firm D call. This CDR3 has 13 residues. V dropped 5 bases and J dropped 4 bases, with 12 bases sitting between them.

This rearrangement joins TRBV29-1 to TRBJ1-2; a weak D match, TRBD1 (5 bases). Germline lookup yields CDR1 SQVTM and CDR2 ANQGSEA. The length of the CDR3 is 15 residues. In DNA, the CDR3 is TGCACCGCTGCGTCGGGGGGGATAAGTAACTATGGCTACACCTTC. Encoded protein: CTAASGGISNYGYTF. Together with reference TRBV29-1 and TRBJ1-2, the CDR3 gives the full variable domain: SAVISQKPSRDICQRGTSLTIQCQVDSQVTMMFWYRQQPGQSLTLIATANQGSEATYESGFVIDKFPISRPNLTFSTLTVSNMSPEDSSIYLCTAASGGISNYGYTFGSGTRLTVV.

Only a few counts were recorded for this clonotype. The chain couples TRBV6-2 or TRBV6-3 to TRBJ2-1; TRBD2 matches 10 bases. The CDR3 is made up of 15 amino acids. Germline loops: CDR1 MNHEY, CDR2 SVGEGT. The J segment lost 5 bases and the V segment lost 6 bases, leaving 7 bases of the junction unmatched. The CDR3 bases are TGTGCCAGCAGCCCTAGCGGGAGTTTCGACAATGAGCAGTTCTTC. Protein sequence: CASSPSGSFDNEQFF.

J is TRBJ2-5 and V is TRBV4-1; tentatively, D is TRBD1 (6 bases). In germline, CDR1 is MGHRA, CDR2 YSYEKL. With 4 bases removed from V and 5 bases from J, the gap between germline ends came to 20 bases. CDR3 length: 16 residues. Written as DNA, the CDR3 is TGCGCCAGCAGCCTCCAGGGATTGGGGGCCGAGGAGACCCAGTACTTC. Amino acids: CASSLQGLGAEETQYF.

This clonotype has only a few counts. V and J are TRBV15 and TRBJ2-1; D is uncertain. In germline, CDR1 is LNHNV, CDR2 YYDKDF (reference sequence). This CDR3 comprises 16 residues. V lost 0 bases, J lost 0 bases, and 9 bases lay in between. The CDR3 nucleotides are TGTGCCACCAGCAGAGATGTTGCAGACTCCTACAATGAGCAGTTCTTC. Amino acids: CATSRDVADSYNEQFF.

This clonotype was counted between two and nine times. This rearrangement joins TRBV24-1 to TRBJ2-1, with TRBD1 matching over 8 bases. The CDR3 is 14 residues long. The germline V gene has CDR1 KGHDR and CDR2 SFDVKD. V trimming: 4 bases; J trimming: 4 bases; junction bases outside the gene matches: 2. The DNA of the CDR3 is TGTGCCACCAGTGACCAGGGGGCTTACAATGAGCAGTTCTTC. This gives the protein CATSDQGAYNEQFF.

V usage is TRBV5-1 and J usage is TRBJ2-1; no definite D call. Trimming stripped 4 bases from V and 9 bases from J, with 17 bases between. This CDR3 contains 14 residues. CDR1 and CDR2 from the germline V gene are SGHRS and YFSETQ. The CDR3 region is CASSPVPGASEQFF. The CDR3 bases are TGCGCCAGCAGCCCGGTCCCAGGAGCAAGTGAGCAGTTCTTC.

This chain uses TRBV20-1 with TRBJ2-1; TRBD2 matches at 11 bases. The CDR3 has 18 residues. J gave up 0 bases and V 4 bases, and 11 bases lay outside the gene matches. Per germline, CDR1 DFQATT and CDR2 SNEGSKA (reference sequence). CDR3: CSATHGLAGASSYNEQFF. Here the CDR3 DNA reads TGCAGTGCTACTCACGGACTAGCGGGCGCGAGCTCCTACAATGAGCAGTTCTTC.

This clonotype has ten or more counts. The chain employs TRBV15 and TRBJ1-5, with D unresolved. The V end lost 4 bases, the J end lost 7 bases, and 20 bases lay between the germline ends. CDR1 is LNHNV and CDR2 is YYDKDF in the germline V gene (reference sequence). This CDR3 is 16 amino acids long. The CDR3 coding sequence is TGTGCCACCAGCACCATCCCCGAGGTCCCGAGACAGCCCCAGCATTTT. Protein: CATSTIPEVPRQPQHF.

This clonotype was detected a few times. The CDR3 reads CASSSGTGGSQGYTF. Here the CDR3 DNA reads TGTGCCAGCAGCTCCGGGACAGGGGGATCCCAGGGCTACACCTTC. The V gene is TRBV27, the J gene TRBJ1-2, with 11 bases matching TRBD1. Germline lookup yields CDR1 MNHEY and CDR2 SMNVEV (reference sequence). The V gene end was trimmed by 6 bases and the J gene end by 8 bases; junction bases not matched to a gene: 11. This CDR3 is 15 amino acids long.

This clonotype appeared a few times. The chain combines TRBV20-1 with TRBJ2-3; TRBD1 aligns across 7 bases. Trimming took 7 bases from V and 2 from J; bases not matched to a gene: 9. Looked up from germline, CDR1 is DFQATT and CDR2 is SNEGSKA (reference sequence). CDR3 length: 14 residues. The CDR3 DNA sequence: TGCAGTGTTCCGCTCGGACAGGCCACAGATACGCAGTATTTT. Protein: CSVPLGQATDTQYF.

This clonotype was seen at least ten times. This rearrangement joins TRBV6-1 to TRBJ2-3; no firm D call. The CDR3 is 15 amino acids. CDR1 and CDR2 from the germline V gene are MNHNS and SASEGT. Trimming shortened V by 6 bases and J by 4 bases, and 17 bases separated the two germline ends. The CDR3 bases are TGTGCCAGCAGCCCTACTTGGAGACGAGCAGATACGCAGTATTTT. This gives the protein CASSPTWRRADTQYF.

This clonotype was counted between two and nine times. The chain joins TRBV3-1 to TRBJ2-5; D possibly corresponds to TRBD1 (6 bases). Germline loops: CDR1 LGHDT, CDR2 YNNKEL (reference sequence). This CDR3 spans 15 amino acids. V was trimmed by 4 bases and J by 2 bases, leaving 14 bases between them. CDR3 sequence: CASSRSDRLQETQYF. CDR3 nucleotides: TGTGCCAGCAGCCGATCGGACAGATTACAAGAGACCCAGTACTTC.

This clonotype was detected only a few times. This sequence joins TRBV12-3 or TRBV12-4 and TRBJ2-5, with D possibly TRBD2 on 5 matching bases. This CDR3 contains 14 residues. V was clipped by 6 bases and J by 5 bases, with 16 bases between them. In DNA, the CDR3 is TGTGCCAGCAGCCCTGGACTCGTCCGGGAGACCCAGTACTTC. Translation gives CASSPGLVRETQYF.

The sample holds a few counts of this clonotype. This chain links TRBV7-6 with TRBJ1-1; unclear D gene. The CDR3 sequence is 16 residues long. CDR1 SGHVS and CDR2 FNYEAQ come from the germline V gene. V dropped 6 bases and J dropped 0 bases, with 17 bases sitting between them. The CDR3 DNA reads as TGTGCCAGCAGTCGAGCACCCGGGTCCATGAACACTGAAGCTTTCTTT. Its translation: CASSRAPGSMNTEAFF.

The chain links TRBV28 to TRBJ2-3, with 11 bases matching TRBD2. The CDR3 has 19 residues. CDR1 is MDHEN and CDR2 is SYDVKM in the germline V gene. V was pared by 5 bases and J by 1 base, with 14 bases of the junction left unmatched. The CDR3 DNA reads TGTGCCAGCAGTCCAGGCAAAACTAGCGGGAGTTGGGGCACAGATACGCAGTATTTT. It specifies CASSPGKTSGSWGTDTQYF.

The rearrangement joins TRBV7-6 to TRBJ2-1, with TRBD1 identical over 10 bases. Germline V gene sequence: CDR1 SGHVS, CDR2 FNYEAQ. This CDR3 contains 17 residues. Trimming removed 2 bases from V and 2 bases from J; junction bases left unmatched: 6. The DNA for the CDR3 is TGTGCCAGCAGCTTAATTTTAGGGACAGGGGCCTACAATGAGCAGTTCTTC. It yields the protein CASSLILGTGAYNEQFF. Full variable domain (missing parts from reference TRBV7-6 and TRBJ2-1): GAGVSQSPRYKVTKRGQDVALRCDPISGHVSLYWYRQALGQGPEFLTYFNYEAQQDKSGLPNDRFSAERPEGSISTLTIQRTEQRDSAMYRCASSLILGTGAYNEQFFGPGTRLTVL.

This rearrangement joins TRBV3-1 to TRBJ2-1; 12 bases align to TRBD2. Germline CDR1 and CDR2: LGHDT and YNNKEL (reference sequence). Germline trimming cut 1 base from V and 9 bases from J; bases unmatched to any gene: 4. The CDR3 has 15 amino acids. In nucleotides, the CDR3 is TGTGCCAGCAGCCAAGGACTAGCGGGAGAGGGTGAGCAGTTCTTC. Translation gives CASSQGLAGEGEQFF.